This T cell receptor beta chain comes out of a study of molecular identifiers for immune sequencing clone quantification. Study information: Four portions were sequenced after RNA from roughly 18,000 or 92,000 naive CD8 cells was split five ways in replicates.

The germline CDR1 and CDR2 sequences are SGHDN and FVKESK. V lost 1 base and J 1 base, leaving 14 bases between the germline ends. There are 16 residues in the CDR3. Previously described methods and listed TCR primers were used for bulk TCR libraries. TCRdb re-called the PCR reads through MiXCR, storing one row per CDR3 protein. The table includes around 100,000 distinct CDR3 sequences, around 33% detected once. From around 20,000 to 1,000,000 sorted cells, naive CD8 libraries were generated with 10%, 30% or 50% RNA. Based on a CD8+CD4-CCR7+CD45RA+ profile, naive CD8 T cells were sorted. This clonotype was recorded many times.

J is TRBJ2-7 and V is TRBV14, with a weak D call TRBD1 (6 bases). The sequenced sample was naive CD8+ T cells from blood, with Jurkat cell RNA spiked in. The subset is: FACS-sorted CD8+CD4-CCR7+CD45RA+ naive T cells. The receptor's source is a human donor in good health. Some libraries in this study had Jurkat cell RNA spiked in. CDR3 region: CASSQGVRGSSYEQYF. The CDR3 coding sequence is TGTGCCAGCAGCCAAGGGGTCAGGGGTTCTTCCTACGAGCAGTACTTC.